This T cell receptor beta chain was found in a study of blood T cell repertoires in COVID-19. Looking at the study overall: PBMCs, B-cell-depleted T cells, or T cells provided the cDNA or gDNA that made up the material.

The CDR3 loop spans 15 amino acids. From germline, CDR1 is MNHEY and CDR2 SMNVEV (reference sequence). The ends lost 5 bases at V and 0 bases at J; junction bases unmatched: 6. In the authors' workflow: Reference gene primer amplification gave estimated nucleated cell counts. The repertoire was sequenced with immunoSEQ multiplex PCR; TCRdb's copy has only in-frame clones and lacks some. That table gives V, J and clone size, and the DNA gave D and trimming. The sample has roughly 200,000 clones, approximately 80% seen once; the top ten hold 9.5% to 11%. A single count supports this clone. Specimen: peripheral blood. The clonotype originates from a woman between 40 and 55 years old with COVID-19, enrolled during active disease. V usage is TRBV27 and J usage is TRBJ2-5, with TRBD1 identical over 7 bases. This CDR3 is CASSPSGTDQETQYF. The CDR3 DNA is TGTGCCAGCAGTCCATCCGGGACAGACCAAGAGACCCAGTACTTC.